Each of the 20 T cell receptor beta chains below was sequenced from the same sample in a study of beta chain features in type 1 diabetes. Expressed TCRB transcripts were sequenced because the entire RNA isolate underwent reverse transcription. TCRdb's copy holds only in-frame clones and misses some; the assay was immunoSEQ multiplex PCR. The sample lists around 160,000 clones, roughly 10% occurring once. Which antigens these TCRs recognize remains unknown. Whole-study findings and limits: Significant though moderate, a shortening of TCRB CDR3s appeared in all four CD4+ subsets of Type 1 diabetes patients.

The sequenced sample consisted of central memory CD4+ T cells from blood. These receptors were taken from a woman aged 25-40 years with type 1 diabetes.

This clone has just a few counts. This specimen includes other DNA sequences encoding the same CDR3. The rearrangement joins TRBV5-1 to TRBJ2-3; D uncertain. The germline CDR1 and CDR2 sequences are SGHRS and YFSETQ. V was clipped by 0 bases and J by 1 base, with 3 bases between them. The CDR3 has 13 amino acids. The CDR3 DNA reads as TGCGCCAGCAGCTTGGCCGGCACAGATACGCAGTATTTT. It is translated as CASSLAGTDTQYF. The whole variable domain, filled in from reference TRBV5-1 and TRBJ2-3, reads KAGVTQTPRYLIKTRGQQVTLSCSPISGHRSVSWYQQTPGQGLQFLFEYFSETQRNKGNFPGRFSGRQFSNSRSEMNVSTLELGDSALYLCASSLAGTDTQYFGPGTRLTVL.

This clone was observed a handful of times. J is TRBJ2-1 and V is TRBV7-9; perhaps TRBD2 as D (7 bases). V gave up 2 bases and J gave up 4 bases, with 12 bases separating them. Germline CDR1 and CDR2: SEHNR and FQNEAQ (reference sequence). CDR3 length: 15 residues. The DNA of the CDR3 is TGTGCCAGCAGCTTAAGGGGAGGGGGGTACAATGAGCAGTTCTTC. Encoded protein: CASSLRGGGYNEQFF. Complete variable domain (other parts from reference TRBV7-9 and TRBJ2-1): DTGVSQNPRHKITKRGQNVTFRCDPISEHNRLYWYRQTLGQGPEFLTYFQNEAQLEKSRLLSDRFSAERPKGSFSTLEIQRTEQGDSAMYLCASSLRGGGYNEQFFGPGTRLTVL.

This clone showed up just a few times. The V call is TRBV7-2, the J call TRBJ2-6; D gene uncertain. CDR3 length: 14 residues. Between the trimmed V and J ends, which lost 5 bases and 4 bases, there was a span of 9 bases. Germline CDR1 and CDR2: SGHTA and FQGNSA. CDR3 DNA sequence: TGTGCCAGCAGCGCATATCTAGGGGCCAACGTCCTGACTTTC. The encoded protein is CASSAYLGANVLTF.

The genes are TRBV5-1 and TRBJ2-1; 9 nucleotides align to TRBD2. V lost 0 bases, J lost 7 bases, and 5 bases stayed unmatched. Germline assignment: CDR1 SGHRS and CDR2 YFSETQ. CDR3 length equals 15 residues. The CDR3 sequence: CASSLVTSGLNEQFF. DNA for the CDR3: TGCGCCAGCAGCTTGGTAACTAGCGGGTTGAATGAGCAGTTCTTC.

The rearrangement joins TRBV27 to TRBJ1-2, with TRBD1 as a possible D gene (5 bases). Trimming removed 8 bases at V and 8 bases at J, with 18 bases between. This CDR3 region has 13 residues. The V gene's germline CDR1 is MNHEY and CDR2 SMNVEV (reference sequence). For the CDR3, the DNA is TGTGCCAGCCGATACGCGCCCCAGGGAGGCTACACCTTC. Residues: CASRYAPQGGYTF.

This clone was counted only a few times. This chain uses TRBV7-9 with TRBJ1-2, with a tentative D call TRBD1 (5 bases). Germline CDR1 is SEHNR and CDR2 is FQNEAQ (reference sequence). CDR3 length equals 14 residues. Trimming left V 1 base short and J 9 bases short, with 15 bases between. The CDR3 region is CASSLERGVIRYTF. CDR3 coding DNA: TGTGCCAGCAGCTTAGAACGGGGGGTCATTCGCTACACCTTC.

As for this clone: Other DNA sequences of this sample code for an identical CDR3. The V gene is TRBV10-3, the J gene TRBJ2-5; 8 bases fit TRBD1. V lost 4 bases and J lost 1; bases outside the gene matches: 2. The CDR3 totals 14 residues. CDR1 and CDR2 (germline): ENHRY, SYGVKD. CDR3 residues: CAISGTGGQETQYF. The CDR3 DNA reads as TGTGCCATCAGTGGAACAGGGGGCCAAGAGACCCAGTACTTC.

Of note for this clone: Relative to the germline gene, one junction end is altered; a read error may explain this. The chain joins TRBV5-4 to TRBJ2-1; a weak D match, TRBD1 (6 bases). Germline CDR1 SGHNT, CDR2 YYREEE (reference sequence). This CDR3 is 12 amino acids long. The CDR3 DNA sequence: TGCGCCAGCAGCCAAGATCTCAGGGGGCAGTTCTTC. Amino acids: CASSQDLRGQFF.

The CDR3 DNA is TGTGCCAGCAGCCCCCGCCCCGGACTTCTAGCGGGATCCGAGCAGTACTTC. Its translation: CASSPRPGLLAGSEQYF. J is TRBJ2-7 and V is TRBV7-9, with TRBD2 matching 9 bases. The CDR3 contains 17 residues. With V trimmed by 5 bases and J by 6 bases, 17 bases remained unmatched. From germline, CDR1 is SEHNR and CDR2 FQNEAQ (reference sequence).

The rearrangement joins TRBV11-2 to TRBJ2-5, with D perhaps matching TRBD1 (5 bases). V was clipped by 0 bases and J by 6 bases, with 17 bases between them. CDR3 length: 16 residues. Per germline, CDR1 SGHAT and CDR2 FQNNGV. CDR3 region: CASSLDLGAKQQTQYF. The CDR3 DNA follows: TGTGCCAGCAGCTTAGATCTTGGGGCCAAACAACAGACCCAGTACTTC.

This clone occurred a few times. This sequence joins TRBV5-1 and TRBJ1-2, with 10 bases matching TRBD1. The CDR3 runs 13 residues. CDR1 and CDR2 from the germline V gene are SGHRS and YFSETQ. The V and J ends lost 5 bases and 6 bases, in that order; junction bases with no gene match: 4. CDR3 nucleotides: TGCGCCAGCAGAGAGACAGGGGGCGATGGCTACACCTTC. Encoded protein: CASRETGGDGYTF.

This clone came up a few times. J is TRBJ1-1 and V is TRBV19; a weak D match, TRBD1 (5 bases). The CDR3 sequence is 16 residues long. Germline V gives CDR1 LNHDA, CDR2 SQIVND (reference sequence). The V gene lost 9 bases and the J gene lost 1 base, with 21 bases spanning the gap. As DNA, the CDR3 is TGTGCCAGCTCGGAGTCACAGGCGACAGCGAACACTGAAGCTTTCTTT. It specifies CASSESQATANTEAFF.

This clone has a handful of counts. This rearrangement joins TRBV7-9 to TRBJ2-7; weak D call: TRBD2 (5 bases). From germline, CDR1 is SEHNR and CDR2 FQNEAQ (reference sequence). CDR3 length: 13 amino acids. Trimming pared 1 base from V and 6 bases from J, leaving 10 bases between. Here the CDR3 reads CASSLDGSGEQYF. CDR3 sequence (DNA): TGTGCCAGCAGCTTAGATGGGAGCGGCGAGCAGTACTTC.

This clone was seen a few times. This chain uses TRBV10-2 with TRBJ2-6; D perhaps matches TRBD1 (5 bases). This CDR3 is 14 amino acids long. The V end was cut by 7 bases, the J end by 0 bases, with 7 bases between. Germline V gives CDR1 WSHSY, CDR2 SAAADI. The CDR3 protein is CASNQGSGANVLTF. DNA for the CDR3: TGCGCCAGCAACCAGGGCTCTGGGGCCAACGTCCTGACTTTC.

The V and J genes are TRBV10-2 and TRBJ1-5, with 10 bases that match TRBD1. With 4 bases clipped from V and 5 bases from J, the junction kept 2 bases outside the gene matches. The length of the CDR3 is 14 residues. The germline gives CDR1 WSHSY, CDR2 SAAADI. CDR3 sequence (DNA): TGCGCCAGCAGTGCGACAGGGGGCGATCAGCCCCAGCATTTT. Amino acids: CASSATGGDQPQHF.

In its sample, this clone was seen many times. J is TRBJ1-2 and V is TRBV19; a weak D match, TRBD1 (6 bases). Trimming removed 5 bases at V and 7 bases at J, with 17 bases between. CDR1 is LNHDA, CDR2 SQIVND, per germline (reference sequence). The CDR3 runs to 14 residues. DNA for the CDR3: TGTGCCAGTAGTTCACAACAGGGTAGCGCTGGCTACACCTTC. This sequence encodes CASSSQQGSAGYTF.

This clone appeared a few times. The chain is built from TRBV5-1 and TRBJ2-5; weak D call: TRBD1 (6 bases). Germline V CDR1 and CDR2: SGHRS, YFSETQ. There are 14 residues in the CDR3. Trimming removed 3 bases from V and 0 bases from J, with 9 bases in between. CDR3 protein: CASSSGTNQETQYF. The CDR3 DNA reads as TGCGCCAGCAGCTCCGGGACAAACCAAGAGACCCAGTACTTC.

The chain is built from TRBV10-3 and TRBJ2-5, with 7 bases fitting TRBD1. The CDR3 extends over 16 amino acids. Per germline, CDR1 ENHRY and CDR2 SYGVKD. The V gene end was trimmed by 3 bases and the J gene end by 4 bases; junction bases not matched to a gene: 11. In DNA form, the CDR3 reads TGTGCCATCAGTGATTCTCGGCAGGGGGTTAGAGAGACCCAGTACTTC. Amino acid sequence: CAISDSRQGVRETQYF.

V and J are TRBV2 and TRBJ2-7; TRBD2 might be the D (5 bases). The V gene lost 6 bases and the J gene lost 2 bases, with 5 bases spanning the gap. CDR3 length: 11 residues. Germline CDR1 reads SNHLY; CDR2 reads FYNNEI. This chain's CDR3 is CASRTTYEQYF. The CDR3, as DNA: TGTGCCAGCAGGACTACCTACGAGCAGTACTTC. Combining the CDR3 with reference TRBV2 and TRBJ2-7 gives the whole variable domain EPEVTQTPSHQVTQMGQEVILRCVPISNHLYFYWYRQILGQKVEFLVSFYNNEISEKSEIFDDQFSVERPDGSNFTLKIRSTKLEDSAMYFCASRTTYEQYFGPGTRLTVT.

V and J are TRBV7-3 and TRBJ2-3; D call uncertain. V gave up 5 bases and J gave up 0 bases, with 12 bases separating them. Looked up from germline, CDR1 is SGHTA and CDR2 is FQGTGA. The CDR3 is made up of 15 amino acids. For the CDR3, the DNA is TGTGCCAGCAGCCCTACCCTCAGGAGCACAGATACGCAGTATTTT. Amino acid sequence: CASSPTLRSTDTQYF.